This TCR beta chain was identified in a study of blood T cell repertoires in COVID-19. About the research overall: Whether acute or convalescent, the COVID-19 samples came from the United States, Italy and Spain. T cells, B-cell-depleted T cells, or PBMCs provided the cDNA or gDNA that served as material.

The germline CDR1 and CDR2 sequences are LNHDA and SQIVND (reference sequence). Trimming cost V 7 bases and J 6 bases, with 9 bases left between them. This CDR3 has 12 residues. Profiled with immunoSEQ multiplex PCR; TCRdb holds only in-frame clones, not every one. The data show 230,000 or so clones, 88% seen once. Participant ages covered about 18 to 89 years across about two dozen US areas. Clinical history as reported by participants underpinned cohort assignment. The sequencing input was PBMCs or T cells enriched from blood (not recorded which). The clonotype comes from a woman aged 45-65 years with acute COVID-19. The chain combines TRBV19 with TRBJ2-2; no clear D gene. CDR3 amino acids: CASKEFPGELFF. CDR3 bases: TGTGCCAGTAAGGAGTTCCCCGGGGAGCTGTTTTTT.